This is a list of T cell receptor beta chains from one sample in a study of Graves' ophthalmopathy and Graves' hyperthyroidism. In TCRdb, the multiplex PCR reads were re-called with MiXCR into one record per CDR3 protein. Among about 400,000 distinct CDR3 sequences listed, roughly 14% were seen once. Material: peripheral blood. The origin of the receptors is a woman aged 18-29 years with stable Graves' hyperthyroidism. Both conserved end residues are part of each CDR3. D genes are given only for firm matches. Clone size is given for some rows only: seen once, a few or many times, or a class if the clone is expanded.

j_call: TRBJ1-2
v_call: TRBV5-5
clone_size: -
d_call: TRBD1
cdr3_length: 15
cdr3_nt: TGTGCCAGCAGCTTGGATACTGGACAGGGGAGTTTGGGCACCTTC
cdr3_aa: CASSLDTGQGSLGTF

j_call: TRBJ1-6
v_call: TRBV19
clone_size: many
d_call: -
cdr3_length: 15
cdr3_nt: TGTGCCAGTAGGAACCGTCACGGCAACAATTCACCCCTCCACTTT
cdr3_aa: CASRNRHGNNSPLHF

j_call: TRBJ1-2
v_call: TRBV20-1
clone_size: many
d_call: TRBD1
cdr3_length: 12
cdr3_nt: TGCAGTGCTCTCGGGACAGGCTATGGCTACACCTTC
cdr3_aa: CSALGTGYGYTF

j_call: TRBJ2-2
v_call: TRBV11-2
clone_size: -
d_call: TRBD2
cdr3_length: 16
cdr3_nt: TGTGCCGGCAGCTTAGGACTAGCGGGAGTCACCGGGGAGCTGTTTTTT
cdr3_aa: CAGSLGLAGVTGELFF

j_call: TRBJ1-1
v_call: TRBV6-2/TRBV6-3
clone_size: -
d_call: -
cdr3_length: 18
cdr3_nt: TGTGCCAGCAGCCCGGGGGCAGGGGTCGGTCCCATGAACACTGAAGCTTTCTTT
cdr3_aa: CASSPGAGVGPMNTEAFF

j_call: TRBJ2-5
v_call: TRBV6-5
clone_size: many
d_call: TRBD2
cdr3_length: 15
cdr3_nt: TGTGCCAGCACCCGACTAGCGGGGGCCCAAGAGACCCAGTACTTC
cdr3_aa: CASTRLAGAQETQYF

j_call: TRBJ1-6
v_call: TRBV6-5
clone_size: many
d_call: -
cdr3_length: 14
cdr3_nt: TGTGCCAGCAGTTACTCGGAGGGGAATTCACCCCTCCACTTT
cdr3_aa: CASSYSEGNSPLHF

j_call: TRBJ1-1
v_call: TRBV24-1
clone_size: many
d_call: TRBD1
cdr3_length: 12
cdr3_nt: TGTGCCACCAGTGATCCGACAGGGGAAGCTTTCTTT
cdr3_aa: CATSDPTGEAFF

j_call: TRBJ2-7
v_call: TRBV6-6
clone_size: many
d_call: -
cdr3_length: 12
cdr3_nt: TGTGCCAGCAGTTACGCTGGGTACGAGCAGTACTTC
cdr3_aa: CASSYAGYEQYF

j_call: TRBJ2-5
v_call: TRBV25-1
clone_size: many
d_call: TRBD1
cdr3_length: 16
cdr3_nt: TGTGCCAGCAGTGATTTGACAGGGCTAATACAAGAGACCCAGTACTTC
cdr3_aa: CASSDLTGLIQETQYF

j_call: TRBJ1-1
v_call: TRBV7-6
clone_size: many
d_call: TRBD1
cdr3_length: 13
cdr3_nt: TGTGCCAGCAGTCGCACAGGGGTTACTGAAGCTTTCTTT
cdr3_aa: CASSRTGVTEAFF

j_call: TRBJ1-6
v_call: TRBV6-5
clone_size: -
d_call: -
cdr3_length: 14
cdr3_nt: TGTGCCAGCAGTTACTCAGGCGGGGATTCACCCCTCCACTTT
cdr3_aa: CASSYSGGDSPLHF

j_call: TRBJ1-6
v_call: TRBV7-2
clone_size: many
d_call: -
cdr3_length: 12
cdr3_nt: TGTGCCAGCAGCTTACCTTCCCTTCCCCTCCACTTT
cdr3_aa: CASSLPSLPLHF

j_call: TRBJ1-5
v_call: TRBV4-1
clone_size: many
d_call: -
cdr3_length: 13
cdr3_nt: TGTGCCAGCAGCCAAGGAGGCAATCAGCCCCAGCATTTT
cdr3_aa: CASSQGGNQPQHF

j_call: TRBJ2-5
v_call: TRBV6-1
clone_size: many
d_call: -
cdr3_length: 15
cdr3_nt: TGTGCCAGCAGACCCCAGGGGGGAGTGGAGGAGACCCAGTACTTC
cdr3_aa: CASRPQGGVEETQYF

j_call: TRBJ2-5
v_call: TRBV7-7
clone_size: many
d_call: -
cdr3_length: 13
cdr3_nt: TGTGCTAGCAGCGGTAACCTACAAGAGACCCAGTACTTC
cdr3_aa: CASSGNLQETQYF

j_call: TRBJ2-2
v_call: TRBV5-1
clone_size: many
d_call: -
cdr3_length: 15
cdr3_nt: TGCGCCAGCAGCCCCTTAGAGGCAGGGGCCGGGGAGCTGTTTTTT
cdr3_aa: CASSPLEAGAGELFF

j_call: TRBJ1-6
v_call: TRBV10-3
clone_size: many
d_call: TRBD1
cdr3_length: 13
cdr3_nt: TGTGCCATCGGACAGGGCTCTGGTTCACCCCTCCACTTT
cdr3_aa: CAIGQGSGSPLHF

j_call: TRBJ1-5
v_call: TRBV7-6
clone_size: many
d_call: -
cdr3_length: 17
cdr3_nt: TGTGCCAGCAGCCCCAAGTTAGGGGGAGTTAGCAATCAGCCCCAGCATTTT
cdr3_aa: CASSPKLGGVSNQPQHF

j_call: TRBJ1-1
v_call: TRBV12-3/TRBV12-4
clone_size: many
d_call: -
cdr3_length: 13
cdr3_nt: TGTGCCAGCAGTTGGAACAGGGTGTCTGAAGCTTTCTTT
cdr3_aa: CASSWNRVSEAFF

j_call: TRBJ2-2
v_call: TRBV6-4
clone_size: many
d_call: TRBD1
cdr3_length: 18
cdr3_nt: TGTGCCAGCAGTCCCGTCGGGACAGGGGCTGGGCATGGCGGGGAGCTGTTTTTT
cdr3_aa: CASSPVGTGAGHGGELFF

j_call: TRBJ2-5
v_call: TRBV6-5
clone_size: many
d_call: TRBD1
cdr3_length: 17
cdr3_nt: TGTGCCAGCAGTTACGGACAGGGGGTGAGGCGTAGAGAGACCCAGTACTTC
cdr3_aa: CASSYGQGVRRRETQYF

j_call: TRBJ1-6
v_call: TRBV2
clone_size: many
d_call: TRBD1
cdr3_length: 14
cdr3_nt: TGTGCCAGCAGTGGGGACAGCATTAGCTCACCCCTCCACTTT
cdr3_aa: CASSGDSISSPLHF

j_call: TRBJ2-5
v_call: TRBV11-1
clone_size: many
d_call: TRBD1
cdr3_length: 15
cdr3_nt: TGTGCCAGCAGCTTAGAACTGACAGGGAGTAAGACCCAGTACTTC
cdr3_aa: CASSLELTGSKTQYF

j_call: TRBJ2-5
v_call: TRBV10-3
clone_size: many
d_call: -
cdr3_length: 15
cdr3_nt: TGTGCCATCAGTGCGGGACTTCTCAACCAAGAGACCCAGTACTTC
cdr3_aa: CAISAGLLNQETQYF

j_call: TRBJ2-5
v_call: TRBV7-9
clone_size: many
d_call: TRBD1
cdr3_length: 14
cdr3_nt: TGTGCCAGCAGGACAGGGGAGTACCAAGAGACCCAGTACTTC
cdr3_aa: CASRTGEYQETQYF

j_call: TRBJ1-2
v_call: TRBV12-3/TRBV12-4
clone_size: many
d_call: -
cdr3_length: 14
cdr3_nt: TGTGCCAGCAACCACGGGACGGGAGAGGGTGGCTACACCTTC
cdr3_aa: CASNHGTGEGGYTF

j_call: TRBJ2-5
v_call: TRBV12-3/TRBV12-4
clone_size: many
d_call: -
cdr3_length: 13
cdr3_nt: TGTGCCAGCAGTCGGCCCGGTCAAGAGACCCAGTACTTC
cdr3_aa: CASSRPGQETQYF

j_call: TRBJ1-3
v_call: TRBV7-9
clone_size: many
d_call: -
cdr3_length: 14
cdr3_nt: TGTGCCAGCAGCTTAGCCGACTCTGGAAACACCATATATTTT
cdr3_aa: CASSLADSGNTIYF

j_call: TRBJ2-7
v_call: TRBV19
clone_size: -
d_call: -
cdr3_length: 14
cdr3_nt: TGTGCCAGTAGTATATGGGGACGGTCGGTCGAGCAGTACTTC
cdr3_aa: CASSIWGRSVEQYF

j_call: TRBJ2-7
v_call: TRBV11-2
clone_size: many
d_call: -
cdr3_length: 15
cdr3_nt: TGTGCCAGCAGCCTCGCCTTGGCCTTTGGCTACGAGCAGTACTTC
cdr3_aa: CASSLALAFGYEQYF

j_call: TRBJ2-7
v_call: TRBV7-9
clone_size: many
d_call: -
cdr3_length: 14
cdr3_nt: TGTGCCAGCAGCTTAAGGGACAACTCCTACGAGCAGTACTTC
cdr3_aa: CASSLRDNSYEQYF

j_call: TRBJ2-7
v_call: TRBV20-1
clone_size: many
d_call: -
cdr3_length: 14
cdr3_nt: TGCAGTGCTAGGTGGGGCGGCCCCGCCTACGAGCAGTACTTC
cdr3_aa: CSARWGGPAYEQYF

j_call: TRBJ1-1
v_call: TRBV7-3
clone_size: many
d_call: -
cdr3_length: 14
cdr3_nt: TGTGCCAGCAGCTTAACGGTTGCGAGTCCTGAAGCTTTCTTT
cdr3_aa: CASSLTVASPEAFF

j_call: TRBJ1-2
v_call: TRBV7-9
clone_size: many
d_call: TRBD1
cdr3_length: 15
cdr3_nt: TGTGCCAGCAGCTTTCAGGGGGAAGCTAACTATGGCTACACCTTC
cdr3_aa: CASSFQGEANYGYTF

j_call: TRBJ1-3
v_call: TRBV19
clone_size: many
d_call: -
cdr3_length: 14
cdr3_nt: TGTGCCAGTAGTCCTTACCAATCTGGAAACACCATATATTTT
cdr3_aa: CASSPYQSGNTIYF

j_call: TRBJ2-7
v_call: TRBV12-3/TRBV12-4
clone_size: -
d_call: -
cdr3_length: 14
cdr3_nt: TGTGCCAGCAGTTTTAGAGGGGGAACGCCTGAGCAGTACTTC
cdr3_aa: CASSFRGGTPEQYF

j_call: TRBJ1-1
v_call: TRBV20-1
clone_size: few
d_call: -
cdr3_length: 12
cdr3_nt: TGCAGTGCTTCCCGACAGCCCCCTGAAGCTTTCTTT
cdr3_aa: CSASRQPPEAFF

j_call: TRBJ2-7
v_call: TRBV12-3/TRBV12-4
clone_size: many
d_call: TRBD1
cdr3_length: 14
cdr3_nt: TGTGCCAGCAGTTGGGCGGGACAGGGCTACGAGCAGTACTTC
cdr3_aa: CASSWAGQGYEQYF

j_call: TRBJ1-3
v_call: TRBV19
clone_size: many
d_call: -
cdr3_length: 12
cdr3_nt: TGTGCCAGTAGTATTGGGCGAAACACCATATATTTT
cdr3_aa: CASSIGRNTIYF

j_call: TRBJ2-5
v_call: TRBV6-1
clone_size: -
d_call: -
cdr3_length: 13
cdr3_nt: TGTGCCAGCAGGCTAGCATTCCAAGAGACCCAGTACTTC
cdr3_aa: CASRLAFQETQYF

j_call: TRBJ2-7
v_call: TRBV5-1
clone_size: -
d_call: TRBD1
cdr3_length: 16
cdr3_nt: TGCGCCAGCAGCTTGCATCCGGACAGGATCTCCTACGAGCAGTACTTC
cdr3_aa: CASSLHPDRISYEQYF

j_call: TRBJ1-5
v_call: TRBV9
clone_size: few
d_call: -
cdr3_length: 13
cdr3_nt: TGTGCCAGCAGCCCGGGGGGGGAATGGCCCCAGCATTTT
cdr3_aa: CASSPGGEWPQHF

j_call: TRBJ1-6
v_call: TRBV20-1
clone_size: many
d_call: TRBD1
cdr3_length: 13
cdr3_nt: TGCAGTGGTAGGGACAGGCTAAATTCACCCCTCCACTTT
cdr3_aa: CSGRDRLNSPLHF

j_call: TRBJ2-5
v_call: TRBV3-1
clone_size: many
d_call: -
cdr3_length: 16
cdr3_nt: TGTGCCAGCAGCCAGGCTAGCAGCTTCCTCCAAGAGACCCAGTACTTC
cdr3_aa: CASSQASSFLQETQYF

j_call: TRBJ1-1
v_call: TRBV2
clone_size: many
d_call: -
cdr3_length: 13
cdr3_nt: TGTGCCAGCAGAACGGGACTGAACACTGAAGCTTTCTTT
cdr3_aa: CASRTGLNTEAFF

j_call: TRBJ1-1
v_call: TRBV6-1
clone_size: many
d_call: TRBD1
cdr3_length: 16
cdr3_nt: TGTACCAGCAGCGACAGGGGATTAAGTAATTTGATGAAGGCTTTCTTT
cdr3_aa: CTSSDRGLSNLMKAFF

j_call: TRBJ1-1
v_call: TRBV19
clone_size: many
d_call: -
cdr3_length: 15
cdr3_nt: TGTGCCAGTAGTACCTCCGGGGGGCGGTGGACTGAAGCTTTCTTT
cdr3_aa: CASSTSGGRWTEAFF

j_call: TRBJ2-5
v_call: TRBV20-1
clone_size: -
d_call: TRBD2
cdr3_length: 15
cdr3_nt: TGCAGTGCTAGCCCGACTAGCGGGTTTCAAGAGACCCAGTACTTC
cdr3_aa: CSASPTSGFQETQYF

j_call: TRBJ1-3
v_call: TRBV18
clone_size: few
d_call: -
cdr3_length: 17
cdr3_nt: TGTGCCAGCTCACCGCTTCTGACTGTCAGCTCTGGAAACACCATATATTTT
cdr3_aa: CASSPLLTVSSGNTIYF

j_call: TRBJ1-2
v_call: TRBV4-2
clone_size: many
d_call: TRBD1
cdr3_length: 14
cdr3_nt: TGTGCCAGCAGCCAAGACCGGGACAGTAATGGCTACACCTTC
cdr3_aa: CASSQDRDSNGYTF

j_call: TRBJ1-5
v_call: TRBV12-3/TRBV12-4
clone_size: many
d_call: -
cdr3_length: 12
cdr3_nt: TGTGCCAGCAGTTTGGGTTCACAGCCCCAGCATTTT
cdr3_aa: CASSLGSQPQHF

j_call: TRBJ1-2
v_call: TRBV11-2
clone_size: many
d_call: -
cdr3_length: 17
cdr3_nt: TGTGCCAGCAGCTTAGGGGTTTTCGGCAGGAGCCAAGGCGGCTACACCTTC
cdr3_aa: CASSLGVFGRSQGGYTF

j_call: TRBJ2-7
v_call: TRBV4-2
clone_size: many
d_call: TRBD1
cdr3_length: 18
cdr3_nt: TGTGCCAGCAGCCAAGATCGGGGAGGAGGGACAGGGGTGTACGAGCAGTACTTC
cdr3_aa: CASSQDRGGGTGVYEQYF

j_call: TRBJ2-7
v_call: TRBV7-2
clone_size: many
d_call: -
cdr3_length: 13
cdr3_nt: TGTGCCAGCAGCTTAGCACGGGCCAACGAGCAGTACTTC
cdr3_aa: CASSLARANEQYF

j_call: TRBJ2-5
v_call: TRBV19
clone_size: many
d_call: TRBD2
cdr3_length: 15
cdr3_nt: TGTGCCAGTAGTAAGACTAGCGGGGATGACGAGACCCAGTACTTC
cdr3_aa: CASSKTSGDDETQYF

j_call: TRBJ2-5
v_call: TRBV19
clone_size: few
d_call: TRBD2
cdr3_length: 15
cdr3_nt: TGTGTCAGTAGTATTCGGGAGGGGATGGGAGAGACCCAGTACTTC
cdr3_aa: CVSSIREGMGETQYF

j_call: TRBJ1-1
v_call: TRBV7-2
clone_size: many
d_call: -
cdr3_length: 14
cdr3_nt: TGTGCCAGCAGCTTAGCGCGATCAAACACTGAAGCTTTCTTT
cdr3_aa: CASSLARSNTEAFF

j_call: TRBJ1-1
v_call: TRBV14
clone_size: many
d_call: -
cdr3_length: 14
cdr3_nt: TGTGCCAGCAGCCAAAATTTATTACAGGGCGAAGCTTTCTTT
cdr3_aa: CASSQNLLQGEAFF

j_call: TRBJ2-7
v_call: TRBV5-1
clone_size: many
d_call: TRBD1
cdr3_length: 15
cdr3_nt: TGCGCCAGCAGCTTGTACAGGGGCGGACCGGGGCAGCAGTACTTC
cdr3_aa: CASSLYRGGPGQQYF